This T cell receptor (beta chain) was captured in a study of shared clonotypes between healthy human individuals. Clones were read by immunoSEQ multiplex PCR, and TCRdb kept only the in-frame ones, dropping some. The sample lists around 2.1 million clones, 93% occurring once. Positive CCR7 selection of CD45RO-negative cells yielded the naive CD8 cells, and terminally differentiated effector memory CD45RA+ cells were excluded. The CDR3 is 12 amino acids. CDR1 is SQVTM, CDR2 ANQGSEA, per germline. The V and J ends lost 4 bases and 5 bases respectively, with 12 bases between them. The sequence was collected from a man aged 18 to 35 in good health. Some clones in this sample may be carry-over from other donors' samples. The sample taken for sequencing was naive CD8+ T cells from PBMCs. The chain employs TRBV29-1 and TRBJ2-7; D is uncertain. CDR3 sequence (DNA): TGCAGCGTTGTCCTGGGGTGGAACGAGCAGTACTTC. Protein product: CSVVLGWNEQYF.